Sequencing of this T cell receptor beta chain was carried out in a study of cytomegalovirus exposure and HLA in healthy donors. Study-wide findings and caveats: Presence/absence analyses supposed approximately even sequencing depth among donors. Analyzed later, association rates of TCRs varied across HLA loci, with DRB1 most and HLA-C fewest. TCR beta sequences reportedly predicted the HLA-A and HLA-B alleles of most subjects accurately.

Turning to this clone: The target antigen is unknown.

The CDR3 runs to 15 residues. Germline V gene sequence: CDR1 SGDLS, CDR2 YYNGEE. J gave up 8 bases and V 2 bases, and 10 bases lay outside the gene matches. The study ran its PCR with 60 Vbeta and 13 Jbeta primers. This table comes from immunoSEQ multiplex PCR, and its TCRdb copy is limited to in-frame clones, with some not included. Of 250,000 to 350,000 clones detected, 85% to 90% appear once; the ten largest clones hold about 2.5%. The sequenced sample was PBMCs. The receptor comes from a young woman in good health and CMV-seronegative. This chain joins TRBV9 and TRBJ1-2; 9 bases map to TRBD1. The CDR3 spells CASSVSRDRAGGYTF. CDR3 bases: TGTGCCAGCAGCGTCAGCCGGGACAGGGCAGGAGGCTACACCTTC.